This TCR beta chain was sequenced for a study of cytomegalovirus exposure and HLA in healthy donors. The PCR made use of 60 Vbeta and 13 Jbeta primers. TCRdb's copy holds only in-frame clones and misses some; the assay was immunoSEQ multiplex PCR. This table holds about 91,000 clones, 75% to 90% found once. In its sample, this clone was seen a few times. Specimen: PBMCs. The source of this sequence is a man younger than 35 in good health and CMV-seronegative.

The CDR3 protein is CASSGNRGRQPQHF. DNA for the CDR3: TGTGCCAGCTCAGGGAACAGGGGAAGACAGCCCCAGCATTTT. This chain uses TRBV6-1 with TRBJ1-5, with TRBD1 matching over 7 bases. The CDR3 spans 14 residues. CDR1 MNHNS and CDR2 SASEGT come from the germline V gene. V dropped 8 bases and J dropped 7; count of bases not matched to a gene: 11.